This passage covers 4 T cell receptor beta chains from one sample sequenced in a study of blood T cell repertoires in COVID-19. Repertoires were generated with immunoSEQ multiplex PCR, while TCRdb's copy carries only in-frame clones and drops some. The data contain 270,000 or so clones, roughly 85% of them seen just once; the ten biggest clones take up 9.4%. Sequencing was done on a sample of peripheral blood. The receptors were sampled from a woman aged 50 to 65 who had recovered from COVID-19.

The gene calls are TRBV5-1 and TRBJ2-3, with 8 positions matching TRBD2. V shed 4 bases and J 2 bases; nucleotides not matched to a gene: 6. CDR1 SGHRS and CDR2 YFSETQ come from the germline V gene. This CDR3 contains 15 residues. The CDR3 here is CASSDTSGSTDTQYF. CDR3 bases: TGCGCCAGCAGCGACACTAGCGGATCCACAGATACGCAGTATTTT. The variable domain in full, completed from reference TRBV5-1 and TRBJ2-3, reads KAGVTQTPRYLIKTRGQQVTLSCSPISGHRSVSWYQQTPGQGLQFLFEYFSETQRNKGNFPGRFSGRQFSNSRSEMNVSTLELGDSALYLCASSDTSGSTDTQYFGPGTRLTVL.

The chain uses TRBV6-5 and TRBJ1-5; D is undetermined. V dropped 6 bases and J dropped 2 bases, with 14 bases sitting between them. Germline V gene data show CDR1 as MNHEY and CDR2 as SVGAGI. This CDR3 contains 15 residues. This CDR3 is CASREVPGGNQPQHF. The CDR3 DNA is TGTGCCAGCAGAGAGGTCCCTGGAGGCAATCAGCCCCAGCATTTT.

The chain combines TRBV3-1 (or the pseudogene TRBV3-2) with TRBJ2-3; D call uncertain. The V and J ends lost 4 bases and 2 bases respectively, with 16 bases between them. CDR3 length equals 16 residues. Germline V gene lookup returns CDR1 LGHDT and CDR2 YNNKEL (reference sequence). The CDR3 is CASSPRGSLTTDTQYF. The CDR3, as DNA: TGTGCCAGCAGCCCCCGAGGTAGCTTGACCACAGATACGCAGTATTTT.

This chain uses TRBV7-9 with TRBJ1-2; the match to TRBD1 covers 8 bases. The CDR3 contains 15 residues. V shed 3 bases and J 4 bases; nucleotides not matched to a gene: 7. The germline V gene encodes CDR1 SEHNR and CDR2 FQNEAQ (reference sequence). CDR3 DNA sequence: TGTGCCAGCAGCTTCGGACAGGGTATCGGCTATGGCTACACCTTC. Translating it yields CASSFGQGIGYGYTF.